This record looks at one T cell receptor beta chain sequence and its context. Antigen: not known. This CDR3 has 11 residues. Germline V gives CDR1 SQVTM, CDR2 ANQGSEA. Trimming took off 4 bases at V and 5 bases at J, with 5 bases between the two ends. Stated treatment: roughly ten-day PBMC culture with coronavirus spike peptide pools or control peptides (ViraFEST assay). This entry comes from a study of vaccination and CD4 T cells after COVID-19. The wider study: Sampling that followed vaccination took place a median about 70 days after dose two, within a range of 14 to 241.

Oncomine TCR Beta short-read sequencing was applied to DNA from cultured CD4+ T cells. TCRdb used MiXCR to reprocess the PCR reads, holding one entry per CDR3 protein. The sample carries roughly 23,000 distinct CDR3 sequences, around 69% recorded once. V and J are TRBV29-1 and TRBJ1-4, with no clear D. Specimen: CD4+ T cells from blood, cultured in vitro, collected after SARS-CoV-2 vaccination. The sequence came from a human donor who received a COVID-19 vaccine. CDR3 in amino acids: CSVADNEKLFF. Written as DNA, the CDR3 is TGCAGCGTTGCTGACAATGAAAAACTGTTTTTT.